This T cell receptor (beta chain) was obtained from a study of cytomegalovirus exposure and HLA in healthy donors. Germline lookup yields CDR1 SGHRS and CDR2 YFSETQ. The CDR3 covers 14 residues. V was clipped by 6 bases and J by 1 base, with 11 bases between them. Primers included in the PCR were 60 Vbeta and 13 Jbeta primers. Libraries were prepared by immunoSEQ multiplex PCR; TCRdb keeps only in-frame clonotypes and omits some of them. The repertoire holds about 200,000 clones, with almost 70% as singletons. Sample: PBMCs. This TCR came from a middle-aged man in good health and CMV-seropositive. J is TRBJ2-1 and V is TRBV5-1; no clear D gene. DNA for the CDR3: TGCGCCAGCAACCCCATAGCTTCCTACAATGAGCAGTTCTTC. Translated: CASNPIASYNEQFF. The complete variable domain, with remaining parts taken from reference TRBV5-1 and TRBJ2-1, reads KAGVTQTPRYLIKTRGQQVTLSCSPISGHRSVSWYQQTPGQGLQFLFEYFSETQRNKGNFPGRFSGRQFSNSRSEMNVSTLELGDSALYLCASNPIASYNEQFFGPGTRLTVL.